These T cell receptor beta chains were read from a single sample in a study of CD8 T cells in ankylosing spondylitis. TCRdb re-derived calls from the 5' RACE reads in MiXCR, one entry per CDR3 protein. The profile covers around 890,000 distinct CDR3 sequences, with about 11% appearing a single time and less than 0.65% taken by the ten largest. The sequenced sample was blood, either unsorted or a sorted T cell fraction (not recorded which). Source of these receptors: a male donor with ankylosing spondylitis. The CDR3 runs from the conserved cysteine through the conserved F or W. A D gene is named only where the DNA matches it firmly. Rows may omit the clone size; those that give it use once, few, many or a size class.

few,TRBD1,TRBV6-5,TRBJ2-2,CASSSGLGTAGELFF,TGTGCCAGCAGTTCGGGTCTCGGGACAGCCGGGGAGCTGTTTTTT
NA,TRBD2,TRBV7-2,TRBJ2-3,CASSLTGRAENTQYF,TGTGCCAGCAGCTTAACCGGGAGGGCCGAAAATACGCAGTATTTT
NA,TRBD2,TRBV6-5,TRBJ2-1,CASSYRLGLAGGSYNEQFF,TGTGCCAGCAGTTACCGACTAGGACTAGCGGGAGGATCATACAATGAGCAGTTCTTC
many,TRBD2,TRBV29-1,TRBJ2-7,CSVGRLAAGGEQYF,TGCAGCGTTGGAAGGCTAGCGGCGGGGGGGGAGCAGTACTTC
many,NA,TRBV4-3,TRBJ2-3,CASSQDGQRSLSSTDTQYF,TGCGCCAGCAGCCAAGATGGCCAGCGGTCACTCTCTTCCACAGATACGCAGTATTTT
NA,NA,TRBV6-5,TRBJ1-1,CASSYMGGTEAFF,TGTGCCAGCAGTTACATGGGGGGCACTGAAGCTTTCTTT
many,NA,TRBV5-1,TRBJ2-3,CASSFGEVMGHTQYF,TGCGCCAGCAGCTTCGGGGAGGTAATGGGTCATACGCAGTATTTT
few,NA,TRBV5-1,TRBJ2-4,CASSEVSGQNIQYF,TGCGCCAGCAGCGAGGTTAGCGGACAAAACATTCAGTACTTC
many,TRBD2,TRBV5-1,TRBJ2-1,CASSLALAEGNEQFF,TGCGCCAGCAGCTTGGCCCTAGCGGAGGGCAATGAGCAGTTCTTC
many,TRBD2,TRBV20-1,TRBJ2-1,CSARAGSGRARFF,TGCAGTGCTAGAGCGGGTAGCGGGAGGGCCCGGTTCTTC
NA,NA,TRBV6-1,TRBJ2-7,CASSPRRGSSYEQYF,TGTGCCAGCAGTCCCCGGCGGGGCAGCTCCTACGAGCAGTACTTC
NA,TRBD2,TRBV7-2,TRBJ2-3,CASSLDGTREFGTQYF,TGTGCCAGCAGCTTAGATGGGACTAGGGAGTTTGGTACGCAGTATTTT
few,NA,TRBV29-1,TRBJ2-7,CSVSGTDEQYF,TGCAGCGTTTCTGGCACGGACGAGCAGTACTTC
few,TRBD1,TRBV18,TRBJ1-5,CASSRTDRAPRQPQHF,TGTGCCAGCTCACGAACGGACAGGGCGCCAAGGCAGCCCCAGCATTTT
NA,NA,TRBV5-1,TRBJ2-6,CASSFDGGSGANVLTF,TGCGCCAGCAGCTTCGATGGGGGCTCTGGGGCCAACGTCCTGACTTTC
NA,NA,TRBV4-1,TRBJ2-7,CASSQDPGRLYEQYF,TGCGCCAGCAGCCAAGATCCCGGCCGCTTGTACGAGCAGTACTTC
NA,NA,TRBV5-1,TRBJ2-3,CASSPRPGRTDTQYF,TGCGCCAGCAGCCCTAGGCCCGGTCGCACAGATACGCAGTATTTT
few,TRBD1,TRBV28,TRBJ2-1,CASSLQGARKQFF,TGTGCCAGCAGTCTACAGGGGGCAAGAAAGCAGTTCTTC
NA,TRBD1,TRBV7-2,TRBJ2-7,CASSPNRDSPYEQYF,TGTGCCAGCAGTCCCAACCGGGACAGCCCCTACGAGCAGTACTTC
many,NA,TRBV4-2,TRBJ2-5,CASSRDFETQYF,TGTGCCAGCAGCCGGGACTTCGAGACCCAGTACTTC
NA,TRBD2,TRBV7-6,TRBJ2-1,CASSPLRSGGFNEQFF,TGTGCCAGCAGCCCCCTTAGGAGCGGGGGTTTCAATGAGCAGTTCTTC
few,NA,TRBV5-1,TRBJ2-7,CASSYYGTNGEQYF,TGCGCCAGCAGCTACTACGGGACCAACGGGGAGCAGTACTTC